One sample yielded the 30 T cell receptor beta chains listed below, sequenced in a study of graft-versus-host responses after intestinal transplantation (dated by TCRdb to 2020 to 2022). The time point label for this specimen denotes: cells obtained before transplantation from donor or recipient. These receptors have no known antigen. Library preparation employed the immunoSEQ multiplex PCR assay. TCRdb stores this immuneACCESS table with in-frame sequences only. Part of the clones is absent; in the studies checked, under half of the shortfall reflects unresolved V genes, and no reason is known for the rest. The table for this sample lists about 120,000 clones; around 95% of them were counted only once. The top ten constitute more than 2.5% of the sample. This specimen consisted of unstimulated CD8+ T cells sorted from spleen or lymph node cells, obtained before intestinal transplant. The receptors originated from a human donor who received an intestinal transplant.

The gene calls are TRBV19 and TRBJ2-7, with a weak D call TRBD2 (5 bases). The CDR3 extends over 15 amino acids. CDR1 and CDR2 from the germline V gene are LNHDA and SQIVND (reference sequence). Trimming took 6 bases from V and 0 from J, leaving 15 bases between them. CDR3: CASSLTSASSYEQYF. In DNA form, the CDR3 reads TGTGCCAGTAGCTTAACTAGTGCCAGCTCCTACGAGCAGTACTTC.

The table lists this clone with a count of one. The rearrangement uses TRBV28 and TRBJ2-7, with D hard to call. This CDR3 is 14 amino acids long. The V and J ends lost 8 bases and 1 base respectively, with 15 bases between them. Germline V gene lookup returns CDR1 MDHEN and CDR2 SYDVKM. CDR3 protein: CASDSIQESYEQYF. The DNA for the CDR3 is TGTGCCAGCGACTCCATCCAGGAGTCCTACGAGCAGTACTTC.

A few counts support this clone. This chain joins TRBV5-5 and TRBJ1-5; a possible D gene is TRBD1 (6 bases). The germline gives CDR1 SGHKS, CDR2 YYEKEE (reference sequence). V was trimmed by 4 bases and J by 7 bases, leaving 27 bases between them. The CDR3 has 18 residues. CDR3 in DNA: TGTGCCAGCAGCCCGTCCCCTCCGGGACAAGGGATCAACCAGCCCCAGCATTTT. Translation gives CASSPSPPGQGINQPQHF.

Regarding this clone: Its ends do not fully match the called genes, so a read error is possible. V gene TRBV6-1 combines with J gene TRBJ1-1; 7 bases align to TRBD1. CDR3 length: 12 amino acids. CDR1 is MNHNS and CDR2 is SASEGT in the germline V gene. In DNA form, the CDR3 reads TGTGCCAGCAGTGATCAGGGGGGAAAGGCAACCTTT. Residues: CASSDQGGKATF.

The rearrangement joins TRBV11-1 to TRBJ2-5, with D perhaps matching TRBD1 or TRBD2 (5 bases each). The CDR3 totals 14 residues. Germline V CDR1 and CDR2: SGHAT, FQDESV (reference sequence). Trimming pared 5 bases from V and 1 base from J, leaving 11 bases between. The CDR3 nucleotides read TGTGCCAGCAGCACACGGGACCGCCAAGAGACCCAGTACTTC. This translates into CASSTRDRQETQYF.

The chain uses TRBV6-5 and TRBJ2-7, with 10 bases lining up with TRBD2. V lost 0 bases, J lost 4 bases, and 3 bases stayed unmatched. The CDR3 totals 15 residues. Looked up from germline, CDR1 is MNHEY and CDR2 is SVGAGI. CDR3 sequence: CASSYSSGRRYEQYF. CDR3 in DNA: TGTGCCAGCAGTTACTCTAGCGGGAGGAGGTACGAGCAGTACTTC.

The gene calls are TRBV28 and TRBJ2-7, with TRBD2 matching over 9 bases. Germline CDR1 is MDHEN and CDR2 is SYDVKM. This CDR3 has 14 amino acids. J gave up 5 bases and V 1 base, and 3 bases lay outside the gene matches. The CDR3 sequence: CASSLSTSGHEQYF. The CDR3 coding sequence is TGTGCCAGCAGTTTATCGACTAGCGGCCACGAGCAGTACTTC.

The J gene is TRBJ2-7, the V gene TRBV10-3, with 10 positions matching TRBD1. The CDR3 is 15 amino acids. With V trimmed by 0 bases and J by 4 bases, 3 bases remained unmatched. Germline loops: CDR1 ENHRY, CDR2 SYGVKD. CDR3 loop: CAISESRTGGYEQYF. In DNA, the CDR3 is TGTGCCATCAGTGAGTCCAGGACAGGGGGGTACGAGCAGTACTTC.

V usage is TRBV2 and J usage is TRBJ1-2, with D maybe TRBD1 (5 bases). The CDR3 is 14 amino acids. The germline gives CDR1 SNHLY, CDR2 FYNNEI. Trimming took 6 bases from V and 6 from J, leaving 17 bases between them. As DNA, the CDR3 is TGTGCCAGCAGAGCCCCCAGTGGGACGCATGGCTACACCTTC. This codes for CASRAPSGTHGYTF.

Note on this clone: The junction shows a germline mismatch at one end, possibly a read error. The V gene is TRBV9, the J gene TRBJ1-1, with a tentative D call TRBD1 (5 bases). The CDR3 has 13 residues. CDR1 is SGDLS, CDR2 YYNGEE, per germline. The CDR3 DNA reads TGTGCCGGCAGCGTAGGGGACGGGTTCGAAGCTTTCTTT. This gives the protein CAGSVGDGFEAFF.

The gene calls are TRBV29-1 and TRBJ1-3; unclear D gene. Germline CDR1 is SQVTM and CDR2 is ANQGSEA. The CDR3 is made up of 12 amino acids. V was shortened by 4 bases and J by 4 bases, with 8 bases between the two germline ends. Written as DNA, the CDR3 is TGCAGCGTTGCGGTGGGGGGAAACACCATATATTTT. It codes for CSVAVGGNTIYF.

The chain recombines TRBV10-3 with TRBJ2-1, with 10 bases aligning to TRBD2. The CDR3 runs to 15 residues. The germline V gene has CDR1 ENHRY and CDR2 SYGVKD. Trimming at V came to 6 bases and at J to 7 bases, leaving 9 bases not matched to a gene. CDR3 in amino acids: CAISFPSGSENEQFF. The CDR3, as DNA: TGTGCCATCAGCTTCCCTAGCGGGAGCGAAAATGAGCAGTTCTTC.

The chain has TRBV15 and TRBJ1-2; D is perhaps TRBD1 (6 bases). The ends were cut back, 1 base at V and 4 bases at J, with 13 bases in the middle. CDR1 is LNHNV, CDR2 YYDKDF, per germline (reference sequence). The CDR3 totals 15 residues. CDR3 coding DNA: TGTGCCACCAGCAGAGGCAGGGGTACAAGCTATGGCTACACCTTC. It encodes CATSRGRGTSYGYTF.

V is TRBV9 and J is TRBJ2-1; the match to TRBD2 covers 7 bases. Germline loops: CDR1 SGDLS, CDR2 YYNGEE. The length of the CDR3 is 17 residues. After removal of 4 bases from V and 7 bases from J, the junction contained 17 bases not matched to a gene. The CDR3 nucleotides read TGTGCCAGCAGCCCCTCTGGGGGGGAGGGAAATTTGAATGAGCAGTTCTTC. Translating gives CASSPSGGEGNLNEQFF.

J is TRBJ2-2 and V is TRBV7-3, with 9 bases matching TRBD1. This CDR3 contains 16 residues. Germline CDR1 SGHTA, CDR2 FQGTGA. V lost 6 bases and J lost 6; bases outside the gene matches: 11. The CDR3 sequence is CASRQPGQGKAGELFF. The CDR3 nucleotides are TGTGCCAGCAGACAACCCGGACAGGGGAAGGCCGGGGAGCTGTTTTTT. The full variable domain, with the rest looked up from reference TRBV7-3 and TRBJ2-2, is GAGVSQTPSNKVTEKGKYVELRCDPISGHTALYWYRQSLGQGPEFLIYFQGTGAADDSGLPNDRFFAVRPEGSVSTLKIQRTERGDSAVYLCASRQPGQGKAGELFFGEGSRLTVL.

This sequence joins TRBV6-1 and TRBJ1-2, with 7 bases identical to TRBD1. CDR1 and CDR2 from the germline V gene are MNHNS and SASEGT. Trimming removed 5 bases from V and 4 bases from J; junction bases left unmatched: 7. The CDR3 totals 14 residues. The CDR3 nucleotides read TGTGCCAGCAGTTTGGAGGGGGCGAGCTATGGCTACACCTTC. It specifies CASSLEGASYGYTF.

The V gene is TRBV5-6, the J gene TRBJ1-2; 9 bases are a match to TRBD1. This CDR3 is 12 amino acids long. Per germline, CDR1 SGHDT and CDR2 YYEEEE. V lost 5 bases to trimming and J lost 12 bases; unmatched junction nucleotides: 8. The CDR3 DNA is TGTGCCAGCAGTTTTCTACAGGGGGCGGACACCTTC. Translating gives CASSFLQGADTF.

The V gene is TRBV15, the J gene TRBJ2-5; 8 bases map to TRBD1. There are 16 residues in the CDR3. With V trimmed by 1 base and J by 5 bases, 9 bases remained unmatched. Germline lookup yields CDR1 LNHNV and CDR2 YYDKDF (reference sequence). The CDR3, as DNA: TGTGCCACCAGCAGAGGACCGGGACAGGCGGGGGAGACCCAGTACTTC. Its translation is CATSRGPGQAGETQYF.

The genes are TRBV4-1 and TRBJ1-2; the D gene is possibly TRBD1 (6 bases). The CDR3 consists of 16 residues. The V end lost 4 bases, the J end lost 4 bases, and 19 bases lay between the germline ends. CDR1 is MGHRA, CDR2 YSYEKL, per germline. CDR3 sequence (DNA): TGCGCCAGCAGCCCACAAGGGGGGGGCCCTCCCTATGGCTACACCTTC. This encodes CASSPQGGGPPYGYTF.

The chain carries TRBV5-6 and TRBJ1-5; D is possibly TRBD1 (6 bases). Trimming took 4 bases from V and 5 from J, leaving 10 bases between them. The germline gives CDR1 SGHDT, CDR2 YYEEEE. CDR3 size: 13 residues. The CDR3 nucleotides read TGTGCCAGCAGCGAAGGGGGTGATCAGCCCCAGCATTTT. Translating it yields CASSEGGDQPQHF.

CDR3 nucleotides: TGTGCCAGCAGTTTAGGGGGAGACGAGCAGTACTTC. Its protein product is CASSLGGDEQYF. The chain couples TRBV27 to TRBJ2-7; D is perhaps TRBD1 or TRBD2 (5 bases each). V was clipped by 2 bases and J by 5 bases, with 7 bases between them. The CDR3 is made up of 12 amino acids. The germline CDR1 and CDR2 sequences are MNHEY and SMNVEV (reference sequence).

V usage is TRBV29-1 and J usage is TRBJ2-1; D is ambiguous. The V gene lost 6 bases and the J gene lost 4 bases, with 19 bases spanning the gap. The CDR3 contains 15 residues. Germline V lookup: CDR1 SQVTM, CDR2 ANQGSEA. The CDR3 is CSVAQALPGYNEQFF. Here the CDR3 DNA reads TGCAGCGTCGCCCAGGCACTACCCGGGTACAATGAGCAGTTCTTC.

The chain links TRBV10-3 to TRBJ2-7, with 8 positions matching TRBD2. The junction had 10 bases not matched to a gene; V was cut back by 3 bases and J by 0 bases. Germline V gene data show CDR1 as ENHRY and CDR2 as SYGVKD. There are 17 residues in the CDR3. CDR3 sequence (DNA): TGTGCCATCAGTGATCCCCCAGCGGGGGATTCCTCCTACGAGCAGTACTTC. Its protein is CAISDPPAGDSSYEQYF.

J is TRBJ2-7 and V is TRBV27, with D uncertain. The V and J ends lost 0 bases and 7 bases respectively, with 16 bases between them. This CDR3 spans 15 amino acids. Germline loops: CDR1 MNHEY, CDR2 SMNVEV (reference sequence). The CDR3 DNA sequence: TGTGCCAGCAGTTTATCCGCGGACCTCGTGGGGGAGCAGTACTTC. Its translation is CASSLSADLVGEQYF.

This chain's CDR3 is CASSHTGGSGANVLTF. CDR3 bases: TGTGCCAGCAGCCATACAGGGGGCTCTGGGGCCAACGTCCTGACTTTC. The chain is built from TRBV7-8 and TRBJ2-6, with 8 nucleotides matching TRBD1. From germline, CDR1 is SGHVS and CDR2 FQNEAQ. Unmatched junction bases numbered 3, after V lost 5 bases and J lost 0 bases. The CDR3 totals 16 residues. Filled out from reference TRBV7-8 and TRBJ2-6, the complete variable domain reads GAGVSQSPRYKVAKRGQDVALRCDPISGHVSLFWYQQALGQGPEFLTYFQNEAQLDKSGLPSDRFFAERPEGSVSTLKIQRTQQEDSAVYLCASSHTGGSGANVLTFGAGSRLTVL.

V gene TRBV4-1 combines with J gene TRBJ2-5, with 8 positions matching TRBD1. Germline values: CDR1 MGHRA, CDR2 YSYEKL. The J segment lost 5 bases and the V segment lost 3 bases, leaving 5 bases of the junction unmatched. CDR3 length equals 14 residues. Here the CDR3 DNA reads TGCGCCAGCAGCCACCAAGGACAGGGTGAGACCCAGTACTTC. This codes for CASSHQGQGETQYF.

This chain joins TRBV7-2 and TRBJ2-5; TRBD1 agrees at 7 bases. Germline CDR1 and CDR2: SGHTA and FQGNSA. The CDR3 is made up of 17 amino acids. With V trimmed by 3 bases and J by 3 bases, 13 bases remained unmatched. The CDR3 loop reads CASSFPRQGTLEETQYF. The CDR3 DNA reads TGTGCCAGCAGCTTTCCTCGACAGGGAACTTTGGAAGAGACCCAGTACTTC.

This rearrangement joins TRBV27 to TRBJ2-7; no definite D call. The germline V gene has CDR1 MNHEY and CDR2 SMNVEV (reference sequence). The CDR3 length is 13 residues. V was shortened by 2 bases and J by 5 bases, with 10 bases between the two germline ends. The CDR3 sequence: CASSLGKVNEQYF. The CDR3 coding sequence is TGTGCCAGCAGTTTAGGGAAGGTAAACGAGCAGTACTTC.

The J gene is TRBJ1-2, the V gene TRBV5-6; D gene unclear. Per germline, CDR1 SGHDT and CDR2 YYEEEE. The CDR3 runs 13 residues. V lost 0 bases and J 4 bases, leaving 7 bases between the germline ends. Here the CDR3 reads CASSLGSGYGYTF. The CDR3 DNA is TGTGCCAGCAGCTTGGGAAGTGGCTATGGCTACACCTTC.

The V call is TRBV6-1, the J call TRBJ1-5, with 7 positions matching TRBD1. Germline V gives CDR1 MNHNS, CDR2 SASEGT. With V trimmed by 4 bases and J by 0 bases, 3 bases remained unmatched. This CDR3 is built from 15 residues. In DNA, the CDR3 is TGTGCCAGCAGTGTGGGACAGTATAGCAATCAGCCCCAGCATTTT. It translates to CASSVGQYSNQPQHF.